This TCR beta chain was found in a study of OX40 agonist ivuxolimab in advanced cancers. V trimming: 4 bases; J trimming: 2 bases; junction bases outside the gene matches: 0. This CDR3 is built from 13 residues. Germline V gene data show CDR1 as SGHDN and CDR2 as FVKESK. To note about this clone: Its antigen is undetermined.

The assay was immunoSEQ multiplex PCR, and TCRdb's table has in-frame clones only and misses some. The data hold about 45,000 clones, with roughly 82% observed a single time. Study-wide findings and caveats: Expanded peripheral T cells had an undetermined antigen specificity. On average, CD8+ T cells showed a greater number of expanded clones than CD4+.

People who had autoimmune disease history or systemic immunosuppression were excluded. The genes are TRBV14 and TRBJ1-2; 8 positions match TRBD1. The TCR was taken from an adult with an advanced solid tumor such as melanoma, head and neck, liver or kidney cancer. This specimen consisted of CD4+ or CD8+ T cells sorted from blood, obtained in a trial of the OX40 agonist ivuxolimab. CDR3 sequence: CASSRTGNYGYTF. CDR3 DNA sequence: TGTGCCAGCAGCCGGACAGGGAACTATGGCTACACCTTC.